These 5 T cell receptor beta chains were sequenced from one sample in a study of Graves' ophthalmopathy and Graves' hyperthyroidism. Amplifying from RNA transcripts, the study obtained TCR beta CDR3 regions. First-round RT-PCR used HTBI primers; second-round multiplex PCR followed. TCRdb itself ran the multiplex PCR reads through MiXCR, one entry per CDR3 protein. The sample contains 650,000 to 900,000 distinct CDR3 sequences, 40% of which appear only once. The sample comprised peripheral blood. Receptor source: an adult man with Graves' ophthalmopathy.

This clonotype turned up a few times. The chain uses TRBV6-2 or TRBV6-3 and TRBJ2-5; TRBD2 aligns across 12 bases. CDR1 MNHEY and CDR2 SVGEGT come from the germline V gene. The junction had 4 bases not matched to a gene; V was cut back by 6 bases and J by 2 bases. This CDR3 comprises 15 residues. The CDR3 sequence is CASSLTSGGQETQYF. CDR3 nucleotides: TGTGCCAGCAGCCTGACTAGCGGGGGTCAAGAGACCCAGTACTTC.

This chain links TRBV7-9 with TRBJ2-5; possibly TRBD1 for D (6 bases). The V and J ends lost 5 bases and 9 bases respectively, with 13 bases between them. Germline-derived CDR1 and CDR2 are SEHNR and FQNEAQ (reference sequence). This CDR3 is built from 12 residues. The CDR3 here is CASSPLKGAQYF. CDR3 DNA: TGTGCCAGCAGCCCCCTGAAGGGGGCCCAGTACTTC.

This clonotype was seen many times. CDR3 coding DNA: TGCAGCGTTGAAGTTACGGGACAGGGGGCTGGAAACACCATATATTTT. Translating it yields CSVEVTGQGAGNTIYF. The chain has TRBV29-1 and TRBJ1-3; 11 nucleotides match TRBD1. Trimming cost V 1 base and J 2 bases; bases outside gene matches: 4. The CDR3 has 16 amino acids. Germline V gene lookup returns CDR1 SQVTM and CDR2 ANQGSEA. Drawing the rest from reference TRBV29-1 and TRBJ1-3, the complete variable domain is SAVISQKPSRDICQRGTSLTIQCQVDSQVTMMFWYRQQPGQSLTLIATANQGSEATYESGFVIDKFPISRPNLTFSTLTVSNMSPEDSSIYLCSVEVTGQGAGNTIYFGEGSWLTVV.

The table lists this clonotype with a count of one. The chain has TRBV7-9 and TRBJ2-5; D assignment may be TRBD1 or TRBD2 (7 bases each). V lost 5 bases to trimming and J lost 7 bases, with 17 bases between them. CDR3 length equals 14 residues. CDR1 is SEHNR and CDR2 is FQNEAQ in the germline V gene (reference sequence). The CDR3 loop is CASSDREGNGTQYF. CDR3 in DNA: TGTGCCAGCAGCGACAGGGAGGGTAATGGGACCCAGTACTTC.

The chain has TRBV19 and TRBJ2-2, with a tentative D call TRBD2 (5 bases). Germline V CDR1 and CDR2: LNHDA, SQIVND (reference sequence). CDR3 length: 15 residues. The germline V and J ends were trimmed by 3 bases and 6 bases, with 14 bases remaining between them. CDR3 DNA: TGTGCCAGTAGTATTGAGGGAGCTTGGGCCGGGGAGCTGTTTTTT. It codes for CASSIEGAWAGELFF.